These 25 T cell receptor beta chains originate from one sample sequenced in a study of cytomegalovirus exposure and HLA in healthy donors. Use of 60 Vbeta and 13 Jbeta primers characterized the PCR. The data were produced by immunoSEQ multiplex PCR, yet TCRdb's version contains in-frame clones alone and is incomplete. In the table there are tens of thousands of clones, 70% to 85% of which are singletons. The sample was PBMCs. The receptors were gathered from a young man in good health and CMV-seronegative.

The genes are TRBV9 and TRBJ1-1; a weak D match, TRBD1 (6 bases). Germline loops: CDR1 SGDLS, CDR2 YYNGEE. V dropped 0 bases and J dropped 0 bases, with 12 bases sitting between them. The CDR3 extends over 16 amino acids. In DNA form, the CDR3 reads TGTGCCAGCAGCGTAGAGGTCGGGGGGCTGAACACTGAAGCTTTCTTT. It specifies CASSVEVGGLNTEAFF. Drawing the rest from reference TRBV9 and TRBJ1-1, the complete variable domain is DSGVTQTPKHLITATGQRVTLRCSPRSGDLSVYWYQQSLDQGLQFLIQYYNGEERAKGNILERFSAQQFPDLHSELNLSSLELGDSALYFCASSVEVGGLNTEAFFGQGTRLTVV.

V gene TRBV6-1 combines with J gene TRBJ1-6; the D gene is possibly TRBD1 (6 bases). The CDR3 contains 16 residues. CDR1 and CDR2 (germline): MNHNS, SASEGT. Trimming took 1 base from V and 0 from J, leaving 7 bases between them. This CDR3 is CASSEGTVSYNSPLHF. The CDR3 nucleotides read TGTGCCAGCAGTGAAGGGACAGTCTCCTATAATTCACCCCTCCACTTT.

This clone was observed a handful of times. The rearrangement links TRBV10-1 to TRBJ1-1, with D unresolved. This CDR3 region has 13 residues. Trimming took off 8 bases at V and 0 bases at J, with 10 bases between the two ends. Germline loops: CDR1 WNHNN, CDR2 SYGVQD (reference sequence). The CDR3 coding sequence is TGCGCCAGCCAAGCAGGATTGAACACTGAAGCTTTCTTT. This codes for CASQAGLNTEAFF.

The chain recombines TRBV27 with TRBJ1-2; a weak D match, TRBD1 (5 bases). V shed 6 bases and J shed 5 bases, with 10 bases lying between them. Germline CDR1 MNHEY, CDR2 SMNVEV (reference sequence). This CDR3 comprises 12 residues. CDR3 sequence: CASRGQYYGYTF. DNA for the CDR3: TGTGCCAGCAGGGGGCAGTATTATGGCTACACCTTC.

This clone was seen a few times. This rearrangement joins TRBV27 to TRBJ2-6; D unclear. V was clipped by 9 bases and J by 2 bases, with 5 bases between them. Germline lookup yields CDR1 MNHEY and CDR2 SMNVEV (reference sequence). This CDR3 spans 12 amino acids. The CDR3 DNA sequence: TGTGCCAGTTCTACTGGGGCCAACGTCCTGACTTTC. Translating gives CASSTGANVLTF.

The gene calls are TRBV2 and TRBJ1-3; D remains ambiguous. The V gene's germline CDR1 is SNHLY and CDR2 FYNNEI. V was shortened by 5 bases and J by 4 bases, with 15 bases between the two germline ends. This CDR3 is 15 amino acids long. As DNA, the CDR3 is TGTGCCAGCAGTTTGGGCGGGATGCGGGGAAACACCATATATTTT. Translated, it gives CASSLGGMRGNTIYF.

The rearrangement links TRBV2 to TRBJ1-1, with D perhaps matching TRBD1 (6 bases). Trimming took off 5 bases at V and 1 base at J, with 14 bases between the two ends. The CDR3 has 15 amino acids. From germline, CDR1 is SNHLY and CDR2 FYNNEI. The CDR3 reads CASSTYRAGNTEAFF. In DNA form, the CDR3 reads TGTGCCAGCAGTACTTACAGGGCTGGGAACACTGAAGCTTTCTTT.

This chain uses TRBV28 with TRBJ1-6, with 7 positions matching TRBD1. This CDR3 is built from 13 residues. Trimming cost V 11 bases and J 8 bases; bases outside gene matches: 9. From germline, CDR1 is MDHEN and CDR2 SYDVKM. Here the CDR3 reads CAGGRQGDSPLHF. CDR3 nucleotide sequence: TGTGCCGGGGGGCGACAGGGTGATTCACCCCTCCACTTT.

The CDR3 nucleotides are TGTGCCAGCACCAGAATGGTGAACACTGAAGCTTTCTTT. Protein: CASTRMVNTEAFF. The rearrangement uses TRBV28 and TRBJ1-1; unclear D gene. V was cut by 7 bases and J by 0 bases, with 9 bases left in between. The CDR3 has 13 amino acids. Germline V gene lookup returns CDR1 MDHEN and CDR2 SYDVKM.

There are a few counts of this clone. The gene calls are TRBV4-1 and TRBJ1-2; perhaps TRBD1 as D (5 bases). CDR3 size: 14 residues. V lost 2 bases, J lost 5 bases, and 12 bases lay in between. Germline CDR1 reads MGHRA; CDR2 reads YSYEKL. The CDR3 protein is CASSQNLQDYGYTF. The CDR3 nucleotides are TGCGCCAGCAGCCAAAATCTACAGGATTATGGCTACACCTTC.

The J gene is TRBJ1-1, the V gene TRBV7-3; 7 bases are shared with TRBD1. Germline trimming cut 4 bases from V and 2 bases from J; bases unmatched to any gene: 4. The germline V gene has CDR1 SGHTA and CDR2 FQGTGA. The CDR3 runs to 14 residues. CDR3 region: CASSSDRRNTEAFF. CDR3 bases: TGTGCCAGCAGCTCGGACAGGCGTAACACTGAAGCTTTCTTT.

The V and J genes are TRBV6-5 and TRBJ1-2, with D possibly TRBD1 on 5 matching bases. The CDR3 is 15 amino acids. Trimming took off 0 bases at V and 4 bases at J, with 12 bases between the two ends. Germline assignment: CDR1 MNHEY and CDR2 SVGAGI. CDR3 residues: CASSYSIGAVYGYTF. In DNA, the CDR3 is TGTGCCAGCAGTTACTCCATAGGGGCCGTCTATGGCTACACCTTC.

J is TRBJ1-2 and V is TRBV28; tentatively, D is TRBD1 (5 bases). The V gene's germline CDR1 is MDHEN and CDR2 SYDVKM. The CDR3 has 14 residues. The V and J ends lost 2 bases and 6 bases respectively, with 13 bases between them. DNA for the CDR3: TGTGCCAGCAGTTTAGGGGGGGGGTTTCATGGCTACACCTTC. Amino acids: CASSLGGGFHGYTF.

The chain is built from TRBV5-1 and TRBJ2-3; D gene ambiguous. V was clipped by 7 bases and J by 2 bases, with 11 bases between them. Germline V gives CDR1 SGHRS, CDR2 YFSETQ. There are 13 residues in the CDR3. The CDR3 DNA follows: TGCGCCAGCGGGTACAGAAACACAGATACGCAGTATTTT. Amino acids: CASGYRNTDTQYF.

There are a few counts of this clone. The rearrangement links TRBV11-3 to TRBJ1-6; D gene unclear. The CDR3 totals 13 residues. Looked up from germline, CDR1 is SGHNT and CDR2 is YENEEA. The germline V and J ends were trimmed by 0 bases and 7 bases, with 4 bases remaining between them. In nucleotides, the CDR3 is TGTGCCAGCAGCTTAGACGGGAATTCACCCCTCCACTTT. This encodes CASSLDGNSPLHF.

This CDR3 reads CASSFSAGPNTGELFF. In DNA form, the CDR3 reads TGCGCCAGCAGCTTCTCTGCAGGCCCGAACACCGGGGAGCTGTTTTTT. The chain has TRBV5-1 and TRBJ2-2; no clear D gene. Germline values: CDR1 SGHRS, CDR2 YFSETQ. CDR3 length equals 16 residues. Trimming took 2 bases from V and 0 from J, leaving 11 bases between them.

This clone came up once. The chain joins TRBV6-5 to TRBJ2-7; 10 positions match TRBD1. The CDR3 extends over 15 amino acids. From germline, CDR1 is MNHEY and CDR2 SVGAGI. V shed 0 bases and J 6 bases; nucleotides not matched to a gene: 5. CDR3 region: CASSYSTGGKGEQYF. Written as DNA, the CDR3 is TGTGCCAGCAGTTACTCGACAGGGGGCAAAGGCGAGCAGTACTTC.

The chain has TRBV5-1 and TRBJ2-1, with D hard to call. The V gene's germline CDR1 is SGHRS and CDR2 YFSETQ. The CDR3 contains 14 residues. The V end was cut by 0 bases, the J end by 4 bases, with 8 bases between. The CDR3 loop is CASSLESPYNEQFF. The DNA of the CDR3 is TGCGCCAGCAGCTTGGAAAGCCCGTACAATGAGCAGTTCTTC.

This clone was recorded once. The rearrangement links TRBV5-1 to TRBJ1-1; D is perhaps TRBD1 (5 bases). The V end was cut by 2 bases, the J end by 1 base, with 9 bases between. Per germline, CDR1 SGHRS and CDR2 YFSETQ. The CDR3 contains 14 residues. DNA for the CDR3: TGCGCCAGCAGCTTTGCGGGGGAGAACACTGAAGCTTTCTTT. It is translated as CASSFAGENTEAFF.

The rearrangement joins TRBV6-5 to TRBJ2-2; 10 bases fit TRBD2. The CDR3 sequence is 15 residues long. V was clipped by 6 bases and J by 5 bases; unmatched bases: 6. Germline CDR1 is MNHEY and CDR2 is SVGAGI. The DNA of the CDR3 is TGTGCCAGCAGCGAGCGGGGGGGCCCGACCGGGGAGCTGTTTTTT. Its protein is CASSERGGPTGELFF.

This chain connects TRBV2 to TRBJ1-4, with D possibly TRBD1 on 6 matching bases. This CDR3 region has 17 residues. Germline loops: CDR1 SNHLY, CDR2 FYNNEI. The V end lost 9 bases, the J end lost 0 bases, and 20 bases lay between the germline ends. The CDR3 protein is CASRTTGTRATNEKLFF. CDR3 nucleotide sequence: TGTGCCAGTAGAACCACAGGGACACGAGCAACTAATGAAAAACTGTTTTTT.

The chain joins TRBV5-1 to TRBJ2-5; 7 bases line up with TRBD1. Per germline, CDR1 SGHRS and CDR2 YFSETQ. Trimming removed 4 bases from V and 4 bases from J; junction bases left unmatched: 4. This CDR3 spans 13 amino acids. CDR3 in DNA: TGCGCCAGCAGCGTGACAGGGCCAGAGACCCAGTACTTC. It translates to CASSVTGPETQYF.

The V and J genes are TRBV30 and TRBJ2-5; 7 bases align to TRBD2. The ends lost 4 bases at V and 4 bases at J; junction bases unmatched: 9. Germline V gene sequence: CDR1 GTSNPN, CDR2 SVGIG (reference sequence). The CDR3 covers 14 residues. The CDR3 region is CAWKNLAAGETQYF. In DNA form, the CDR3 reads TGTGCCTGGAAAAACCTAGCGGCGGGAGAGACCCAGTACTTC.

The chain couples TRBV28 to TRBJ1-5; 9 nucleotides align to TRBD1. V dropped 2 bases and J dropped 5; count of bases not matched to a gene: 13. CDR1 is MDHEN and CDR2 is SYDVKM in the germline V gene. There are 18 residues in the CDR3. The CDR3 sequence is CASSLPPVGQGRDQPQHF. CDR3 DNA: TGTGCCAGCAGTTTACCCCCGGTGGGACAGGGAAGGGATCAGCCCCAGCATTTT.

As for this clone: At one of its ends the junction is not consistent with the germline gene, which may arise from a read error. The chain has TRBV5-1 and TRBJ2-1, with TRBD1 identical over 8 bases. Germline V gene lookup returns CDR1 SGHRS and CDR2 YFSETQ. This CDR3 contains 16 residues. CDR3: CASSPSAGTGYNGQFF. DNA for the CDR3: TGCGCCAGCAGCCCCTCCGCCGGGACAGGCTACAATGGGCAGTTCTTC.